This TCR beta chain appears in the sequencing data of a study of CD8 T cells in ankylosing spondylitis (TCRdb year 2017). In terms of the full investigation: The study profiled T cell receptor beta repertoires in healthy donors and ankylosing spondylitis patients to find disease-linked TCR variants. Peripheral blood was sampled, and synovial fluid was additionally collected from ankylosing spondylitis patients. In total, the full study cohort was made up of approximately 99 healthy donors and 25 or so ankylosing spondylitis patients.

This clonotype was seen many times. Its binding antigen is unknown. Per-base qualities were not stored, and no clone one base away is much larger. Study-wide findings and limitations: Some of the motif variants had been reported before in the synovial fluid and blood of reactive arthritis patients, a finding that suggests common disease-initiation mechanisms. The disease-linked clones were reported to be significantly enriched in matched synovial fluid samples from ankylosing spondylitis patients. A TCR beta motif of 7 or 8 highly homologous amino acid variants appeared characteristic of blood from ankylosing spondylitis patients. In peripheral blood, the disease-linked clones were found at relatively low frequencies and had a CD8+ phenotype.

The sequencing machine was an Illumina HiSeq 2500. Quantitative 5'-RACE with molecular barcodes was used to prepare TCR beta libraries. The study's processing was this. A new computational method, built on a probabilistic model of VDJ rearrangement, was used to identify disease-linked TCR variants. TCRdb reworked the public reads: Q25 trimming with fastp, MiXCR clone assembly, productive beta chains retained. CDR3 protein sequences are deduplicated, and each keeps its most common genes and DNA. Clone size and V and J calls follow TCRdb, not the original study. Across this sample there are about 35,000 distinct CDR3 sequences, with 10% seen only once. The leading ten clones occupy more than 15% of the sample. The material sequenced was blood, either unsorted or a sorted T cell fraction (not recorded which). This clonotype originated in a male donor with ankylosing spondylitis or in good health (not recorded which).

The sequenced DNA is TGTGCCAGCAGTTACTTAGCGGGACAAACTGATACGCAGTATTTT. Its coded protein is CASSYLAGQTDTQYF. Recombination connected TRBV6-2 or TRBV6-3 to TRBJ2-3; 8 bases in between match TRBD2. The CDR3 goes from the cysteine to the phenylalanine over 15 residues. Solely the CDR3 DNA is kept, with 45 bases framed from the first base. Germline trimming amounts to 1 base on V and 6 bases on J, with 6 as the count of junction bases outside the gene matches. From the germline V gene, CDR1 is MNHEY and CDR2 is SVGEGT.